The present T cell receptor (beta chain) was sequenced within a study of blood T cell repertoires in COVID-19. The overall study: The study drew acute and convalescent COVID-19 samples from the United States, Italy and Spain. T cells, B-cell-depleted T cells, or PBMCs supplied cDNA or gDNA.

With 3 bases clipped from V and 2 bases from J, the junction kept 4 bases outside the gene matches. In germline, CDR1 is MNHEY, CDR2 SMNVEV (reference sequence). The CDR3 extends over 16 amino acids. Study processing details: Reference gene primer amplification gave estimated nucleated cell counts. The method was immunoSEQ multiplex PCR; TCRdb's version includes in-frame clones alone and lacks a portion of them. That table supplies the V and J calls and clone size; D and trimming were determined from the DNA. In the table there are tens of thousands of clones, 86% of which are singletons. Sequences were obtained from peripheral blood. The sequence was collected from a man at least 80 years old with acute or convalescent COVID-19. This sequence joins TRBV27 and TRBJ2-3; 11 bases map to TRBD1. DNA of the CDR3: TGTGCCAGCAGTTTGGGGACAGGGGGTCCCACAGATACGCAGTATTTT. Translation gives CASSLGTGGPTDTQYF.